This TCR beta chain derives from a study of beta chain features in type 1 diabetes. This clone was detected a few times. Its antigen is unknown. As every portion of the isolated RNA was reverse transcribed, the sequencing read expressed TCRB transcripts. Method: immunoSEQ multiplex PCR; TCRdb's copy keeps in-frame clones and lacks some. The table shows under 850,000 clones, with 13% occurring only once. Findings and caveats of the study: Type 1 diabetes patients had TCRB CDR3s that were shorter (moderately but significantly so) in all four CD4+ subsets. There were fewer insertions and more deletions at the VDJ junctions of type 1 diabetes patients. Whether TCRB rearrangement is influenced by HLA type went unresolved here.

The germline V and J ends were trimmed by 3 bases and 6 bases, with 6 bases remaining between them. Germline-derived CDR1 and CDR2 are LNHDA and SQIVND (reference sequence). The CDR3 loop spans 11 amino acids. CD4+ naive, central memory, regulatory and stem cell-like memory cells were sorted via CD45RO/CCR7/CD25/CD127/CD95/CD27. Post-sort purity exceeded 98% for all sorted populations. The chain links TRBV19 to TRBJ2-7, with D possibly TRBD2 on 5 matching bases. This receptor was obtained from a man between 18 and 35 years old with type 1 diabetes. The sample was naive CD4+ T cells from blood. The CDR3 nucleotides read TGTGCCAGTAGTATGAGCGGCGAGCAGTACTTC. Its translation is CASSMSGEQYF.